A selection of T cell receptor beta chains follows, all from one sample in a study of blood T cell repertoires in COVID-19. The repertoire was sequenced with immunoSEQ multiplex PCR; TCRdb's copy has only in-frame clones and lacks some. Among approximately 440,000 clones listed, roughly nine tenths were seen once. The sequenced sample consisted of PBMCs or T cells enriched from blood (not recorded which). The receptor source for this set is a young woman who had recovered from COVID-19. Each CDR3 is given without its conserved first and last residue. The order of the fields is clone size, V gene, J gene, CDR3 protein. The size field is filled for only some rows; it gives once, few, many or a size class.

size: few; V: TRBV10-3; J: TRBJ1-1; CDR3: AISESTGGADTEAF
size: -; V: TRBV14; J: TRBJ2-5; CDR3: ASSQGPAGETQY
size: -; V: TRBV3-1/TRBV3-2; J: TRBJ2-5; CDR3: ASSPLRSWGSREETQY
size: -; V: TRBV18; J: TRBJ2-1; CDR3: ASSPETGLGNEQF
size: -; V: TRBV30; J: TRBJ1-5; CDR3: AWSVQGSQPQH
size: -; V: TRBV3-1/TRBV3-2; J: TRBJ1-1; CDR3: ASSQSSTGGTEAF
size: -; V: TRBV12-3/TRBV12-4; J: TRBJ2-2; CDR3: ASSFWETGELF
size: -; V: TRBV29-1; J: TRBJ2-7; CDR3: SAGTSGGNEQY
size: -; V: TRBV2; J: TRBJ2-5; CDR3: ASSRDRGETQY
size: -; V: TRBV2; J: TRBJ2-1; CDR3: ASSRRGEQF
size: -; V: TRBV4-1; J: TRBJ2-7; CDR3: ASSQAEEYSYEQY
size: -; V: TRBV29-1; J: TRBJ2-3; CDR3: SALLQGATDTQY
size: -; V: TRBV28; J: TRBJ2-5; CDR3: ATTTIGETQY
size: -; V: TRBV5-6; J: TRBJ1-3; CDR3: ASSLGTGGNTIY
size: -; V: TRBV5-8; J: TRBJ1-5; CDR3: ASSLGVYIGNQPQH
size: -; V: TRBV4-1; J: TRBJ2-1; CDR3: ASSQAAGGSYNEQF
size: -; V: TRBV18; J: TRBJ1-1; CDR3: ASSLDRNTEAF
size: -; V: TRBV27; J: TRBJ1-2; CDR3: ASRGAGGVNGYT
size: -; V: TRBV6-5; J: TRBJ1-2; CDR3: ASRDYRDSHYGYT
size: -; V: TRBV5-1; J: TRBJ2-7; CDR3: ASRTEQRGGVGEQY
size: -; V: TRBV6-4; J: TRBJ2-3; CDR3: ASSVGGTDTQY
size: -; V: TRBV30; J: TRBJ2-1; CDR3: AWSLTRSSTTGNEQF